This TCR beta chain was identified in a study of blood T cell repertoires in COVID-19. Losses at the gene ends were 0 bases for V and 3 bases for J; bases not matched to a gene: 3. The CDR3 is 16 amino acids. In germline, CDR1 is SGHDN, CDR2 FVKESK. The method was immunoSEQ multiplex PCR; TCRdb's version includes in-frame clones alone and lacks a portion of them. The sample lists around 220,000 clones; roughly nine tenths were seen once. This clonotype was obtained from a woman aged 45-60 years with COVID-19, enrolled during active disease. V usage is TRBV14 and J usage is TRBJ2-5; 11 bases agree with TRBD1. The sample comprised peripheral blood. The chain's CDR3 is CASSQELGQGEETQYF. In nucleotides, the CDR3 is TGTGCCAGCAGCCAAGAGTTGGGACAGGGGGAAGAGACCCAGTACTTC.